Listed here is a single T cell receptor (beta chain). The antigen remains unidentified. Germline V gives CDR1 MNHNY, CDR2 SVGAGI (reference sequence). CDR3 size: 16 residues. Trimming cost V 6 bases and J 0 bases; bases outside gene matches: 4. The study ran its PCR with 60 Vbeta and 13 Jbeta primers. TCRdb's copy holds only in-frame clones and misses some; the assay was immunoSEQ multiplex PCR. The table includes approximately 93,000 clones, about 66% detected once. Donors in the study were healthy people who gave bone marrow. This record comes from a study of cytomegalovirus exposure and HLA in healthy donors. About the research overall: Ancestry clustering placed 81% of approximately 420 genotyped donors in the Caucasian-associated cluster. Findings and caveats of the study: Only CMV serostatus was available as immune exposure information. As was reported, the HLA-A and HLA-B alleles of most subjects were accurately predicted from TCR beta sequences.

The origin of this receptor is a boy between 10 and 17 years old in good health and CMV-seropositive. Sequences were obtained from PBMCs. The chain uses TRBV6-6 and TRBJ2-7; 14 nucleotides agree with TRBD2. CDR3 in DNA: TGTGCCAGCAGCCGGGGACTAGCGGGAGTCTCCTACGAGCAGTACTTC. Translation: CASSRGLAGVSYEQYF.